A selection of T cell receptor beta chains follows, all from one sample in a study of OX40 agonist ivuxolimab in advanced cancers. Sequenced by immunoSEQ multiplex PCR; TCRdb stores in-frame clones only, minus some. The repertoire holds around 72,000 clones, with approximately 84% as singletons. The sample consisted of CD4+ or CD8+ T cells sorted from blood, taken in a trial of the OX40 agonist ivuxolimab. These receptors came from an adult with an advanced solid tumor such as melanoma, head and neck, liver or kidney cancer. Each CDR3 is given with its conserved first and last residue. The order of the fields is J gene, clone size, D gene, V gene, CDR3 protein, CDR3 DNA. D genes are given only for firm matches. For some rows the clone size is stated as once, few or many, or as a class when expanded; others skip it.

TRBJ1-5 | . | . | TRBV9 | CASSNRDGNQPQHF | TGTGCCAGCAGTAACCGGGACGGCAATCAGCCCCAGCATTTT
TRBJ1-5 | . | TRBD1 | TRBV29-1 | CSVEVLWPRGYGNQPQHF | TGCAGCGTTGAAGTATTATGGCCCAGGGGGTATGGCAATCAGCCCCAGCATTTT
TRBJ2-7 | once | . | TRBV11-3 | CASGKGGGAPPYEQYF | TGTGCCAGCGGCAAGGGGGGCGGGGCGCCTCCCTACGAGCAGTACTTC
TRBJ1-5 | . | . | TRBV5-4 | CASSLAGGGPQHF | TGTGCCAGCAGCTTGGCGGGAGGCGGGCCCCAGCATTTT
TRBJ1-4 | . | . | TRBV5-1 | CASSFQGRADNEKLFF | TGCGCCAGCAGCTTCCAGGGGAGGGCAGATAATGAAAAACTGTTTTTT
TRBJ2-2 | few | TRBD2 | TRBV18 | CASSPGTSAYTGELFF | TGTGCCAGCTCACCGGGGACTAGCGCGTACACCGGGGAGCTGTTTTTT
TRBJ2-1 | . | . | TRBV2 | CASAAALEQFF | TGTGCCAGCGCGGCGGCTCTGGAGCAGTTCTTC
TRBJ1-3 | . | . | TRBV7-9 | CASSARGNSGNTIYF | TGTGCCAGCAGCGCCAGGGGTAACTCTGGAAACACCATATATTTT
TRBJ1-2 | . | . | TRBV5-1 | CASSFDRNNYGYTF | TGCGCCAGCAGCTTTGACAGAAACAACTATGGCTACACCTTC
TRBJ2-7 | . | TRBD1 | TRBV5-4 | CASSSGQSLYEQYF | TGTGCCAGCAGCTCGGGACAGTCTCTTTACGAGCAGTACTTC
TRBJ1-1 | . | . | TRBV5-4 | CASSLSMSGENTEAFF | TGTGCCAGCAGCTTGTCCATGTCGGGAGAGAACACTGAAGCTTTCTTT
TRBJ2-1 | . | . | TRBV5-1 | CASSLELASYNEQFF | TGCGCCAGCAGCTTGGAGTTAGCTAGCTACAATGAGCAGTTCTTC
TRBJ2-3 | . | TRBD2 | TRBV7-9 | CASWTLAGGGDTQYF | TGTGCCTCTTGGACGTTAGCGGGAGGGGGTGATACGCAGTATTTT
TRBJ1-4 | . | . | TRBV4-1 | CASSQVHGSSGEKLFF | TGCGCCAGCAGCCAGGTTCATGGCTCCTCGGGTGAAAAACTGTTTTTT
TRBJ2-1 | many | TRBD1 | TRBV6-5 | CASSYGGQGADEQFF | TGTGCCAGCAGTTACGGGGGACAGGGGGCTGACGAGCAGTTCTTC
TRBJ1-5 | . | . | TRBV28 | CASSQREEGQHF | TGTGCCAGCAGCCAAAGGGAGGAGGGACAGCATTTT
TRBJ2-1 | . | . | TRBV6-5 | CASSYSGNNEQFF | TGTGCCAGCAGTTACTCAGGCAACAATGAGCAGTTCTTC
TRBJ1-5 | once | . | TRBV9 | CASSVDSDQPQHF | TGTGCCAGCAGCGTCGACAGCGATCAGCCCCAGCATTTT
TRBJ2-5 | . | . | TRBV9 | CASSLGGGFQETQYF | TGTGCCAGCAGCCTGGGGGGGGGCTTTCAGGAGACCCAGTACTTC
TRBJ1-5 | . | . | TRBV10-3 | CAISESTVSNQPQHF | TGTGCCATCAGTGAGTCGACTGTAAGCAATCAGCCCCAGCATTTT
TRBJ2-6 | . | TRBD1 | TRBV11-2 | CASSFWDRGSGANVLTF | TGTGCCAGCAGCTTCTGGGACAGGGGATCTGGGGCCAACGTCCTGACTTTC
TRBJ1-1 | . | . | TRBV7-3 | CASSFGMNTEAFF | TGTGCCAGCAGCTTCGGGATGAACACTGAAGCTTTCTTT
TRBJ2-2 | . | . | TRBV7-2 | CASSLKGRYPNTGELFF | TGTGCCAGCAGCTTAAAGGGCAGGTACCCGAACACCGGGGAGCTGTTTTTT